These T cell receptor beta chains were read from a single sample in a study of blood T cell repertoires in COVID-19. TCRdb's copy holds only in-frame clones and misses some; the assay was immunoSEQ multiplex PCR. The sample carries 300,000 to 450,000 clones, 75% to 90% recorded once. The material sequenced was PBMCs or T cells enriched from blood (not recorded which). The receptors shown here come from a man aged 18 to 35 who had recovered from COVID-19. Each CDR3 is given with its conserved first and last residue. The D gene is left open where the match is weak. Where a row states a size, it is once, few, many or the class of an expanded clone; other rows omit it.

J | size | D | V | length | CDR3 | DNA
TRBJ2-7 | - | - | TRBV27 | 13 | CASSPASLMEQYF | TGTGCCAGCAGTCCTGCGAGCCTTATGGAGCAGTACTTC
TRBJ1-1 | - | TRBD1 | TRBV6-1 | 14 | CASSDGQGLTEAFF | TGTGCCAGCAGTGACGGACAGGGACTCACTGAAGCTTTCTTT
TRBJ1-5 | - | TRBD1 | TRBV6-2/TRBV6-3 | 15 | CASSYFDRVDQPQHF | TGTGCCAGCAGTTACTTCGACAGGGTGGATCAGCCCCAGCATTTT
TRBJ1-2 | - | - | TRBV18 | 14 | CASSLTALHYGYTF | TGTGCCAGCTCCCTGACTGCCCTACACTATGGCTACACCTTC
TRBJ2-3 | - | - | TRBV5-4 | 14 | CASSDRQGGDTQYF | TGTGCCAGCAGCGACAGACAGGGAGGAGATACGCAGTATTTT
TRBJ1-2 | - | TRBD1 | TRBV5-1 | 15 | CASSPGTGFNYGYTF | TGCGCCAGCAGCCCAGGGACAGGGTTTAACTATGGCTACACCTTC
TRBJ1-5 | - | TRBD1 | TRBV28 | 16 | CASSFSDRGIDQPQHF | TGTGCCAGCAGTTTTAGTGACAGGGGGATAGATCAGCCCCAGCATTTT
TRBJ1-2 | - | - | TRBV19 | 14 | CASSKHGEDYGYTF | TGTGCCAGTAGTAAACATGGGGAGGACTATGGCTACACCTTC
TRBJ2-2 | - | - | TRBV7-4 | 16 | CASSAGGRKGFGELFF | TGTGCCAGCAGTGCGGGCGGCCGTAAGGGTTTCGGGGAGCTGTTTTTT
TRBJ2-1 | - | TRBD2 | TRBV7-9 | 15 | CASSSGRGSYNEQFF | TGTGCCAGCAGTAGCGGGAGGGGCTCCTACAATGAGCAGTTCTTC
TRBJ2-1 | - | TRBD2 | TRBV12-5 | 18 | CASGFWLAGAKVYNEQFF | TGTGCTAGTGGTTTCTGGCTAGCGGGAGCAAAAGTGTACAATGAGCAGTTCTTC
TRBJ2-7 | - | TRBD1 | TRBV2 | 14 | CASRDRVNTYEQYF | TGTGCCAGCAGGGACAGGGTGAACACCTACGAGCAGTACTTC
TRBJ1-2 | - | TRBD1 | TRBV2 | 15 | CASSPPRGLDYGYTF | TGTGCCAGCAGTCCGCCAAGGGGGCTCGACTATGGCTACACCTTC
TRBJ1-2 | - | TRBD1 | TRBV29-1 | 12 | CSVDRANYGYTF | TGCAGCGTGGACAGGGCTAACTATGGCTACACCTTC
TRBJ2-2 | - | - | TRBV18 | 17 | CASSPPLTNTGPGELFF | TGTGCCAGCTCACCACCTCTAACAAATACAGGCCCCGGGGAGCTGTTTTTT
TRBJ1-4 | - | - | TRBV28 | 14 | CASSPVQGIRKLFF | TGTGCCAGCAGTCCCGTCCAGGGGATAAGAAAACTGTTTTTT
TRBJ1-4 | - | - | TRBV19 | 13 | CASRTALNEKLFF | TGTGCCTCCAGGACAGCCTTGAATGAAAAACTGTTTTTT
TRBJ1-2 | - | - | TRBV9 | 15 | CASSVATEQAYGYTF | TGTGCCAGCAGCGTAGCTACTGAACAGGCCTATGGCTACACCTTC
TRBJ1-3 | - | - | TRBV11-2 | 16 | CASSPGATASGNTIYF | TGTGCCAGCAGCCCAGGCGCTACGGCCTCTGGAAACACCATATATTTT
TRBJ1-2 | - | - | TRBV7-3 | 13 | CASSSYRGDGYTF | TGTGCCAGCAGCTCCTACCGGGGTGATGGCTACACCTTC
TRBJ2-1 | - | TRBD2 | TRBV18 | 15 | CASSLAGSSYNEQFF | TGTGCCAGCTCACTAGCGGGGAGCTCCTACAATGAGCAGTTCTTC
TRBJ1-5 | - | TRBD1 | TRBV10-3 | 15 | CAISESDRVNQPQHF | TGTGCCATCAGTGAGTCAGACAGGGTCAATCAGCCCCAGCATTTT
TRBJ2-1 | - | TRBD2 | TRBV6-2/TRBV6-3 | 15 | CASSYESGGYNEQFF | TGTGCCAGCAGTTACGAGTCGGGAGGGTACAATGAGCAGTTCTTC
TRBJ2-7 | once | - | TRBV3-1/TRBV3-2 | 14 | CASRRRGGKNEQYF | TGTGCCAGCAGACGGAGGGGGGGAAAGAACGAGCAGTACTTC
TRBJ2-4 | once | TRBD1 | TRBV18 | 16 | CASSTTGENGKNIQYF | TGTGCCAGCTCAACGACAGGGGAGAATGGCAAAAACATTCAGTACTTC
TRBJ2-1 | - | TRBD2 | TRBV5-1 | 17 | CASSLFGSAGDHNEQFF | TGCGCCAGCAGCTTATTTGGGAGTGCGGGGGACCACAATGAGCAGTTCTTC
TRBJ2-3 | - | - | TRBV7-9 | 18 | CASSLAISGMKITDTQYF | TGTGCCAGCAGCTTAGCTATATCAGGAATGAAGATCACAGATACGCAGTATTTT
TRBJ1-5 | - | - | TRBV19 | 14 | CASKTSSGNQPQHF | TGTGCCAGCAAAACTTCCTCCGGCAATCAGCCCCAGCATTTT
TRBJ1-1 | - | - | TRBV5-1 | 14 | CASSLDSSLTEAFF | TGCGCCAGCAGCTTGGACAGCTCCCTCACTGAAGCTTTCTTT
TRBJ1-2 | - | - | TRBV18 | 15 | CASSPPVTRNYGYTF | TGTGCCAGCTCACCACCGGTTACGAGGAACTATGGCTACACCTTC
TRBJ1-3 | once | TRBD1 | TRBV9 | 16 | CASSVEGASRWNTIYF | TGTGCCAGCAGCGTAGAGGGGGCCTCTCGGTGGAACACCATATATTTT
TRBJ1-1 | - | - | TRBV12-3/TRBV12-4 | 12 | CASSFGGQEAFF | TGTGCCAGCAGTTTTGGGGGACAAGAAGCTTTCTTT
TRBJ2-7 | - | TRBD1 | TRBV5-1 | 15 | CASSSPSTGTSEQYF | TGCGCCAGCAGCTCACCCTCGACAGGGACGTCCGAGCAGTACTTC
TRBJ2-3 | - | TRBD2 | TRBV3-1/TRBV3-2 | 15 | CASSQVTSVADTQYF | TGTGCCAGCAGCCAAGTAACTAGCGTGGCAGATACGCAGTATTTT
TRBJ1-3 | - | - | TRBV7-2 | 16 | CASSHEGGWPGNTIYF | TGTGCCAGCAGCCACGAGGGTGGTTGGCCCGGAAACACCATATATTTT
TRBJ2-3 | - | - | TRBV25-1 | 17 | CASSEDRTVGSTDTQYF | TGTGCCAGCAGTGAAGATCGGACAGTCGGGTCCACAGATACGCAGTATTTT
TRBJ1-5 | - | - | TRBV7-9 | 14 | CASSLAGGNQPQHF | TGTGCCAGCAGCTTAGCCGGGGGGAATCAGCCCCAGCATTTT
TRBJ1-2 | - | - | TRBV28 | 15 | CASSPAALANYGYTF | TGTGCCAGCAGCCCCGCGGCGTTAGCTAACTATGGCTACACCTTC
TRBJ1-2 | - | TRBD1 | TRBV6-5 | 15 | CASSRTGGGDYGYTF | TGTGCCAGCAGTCGAACAGGGGGAGGCGACTATGGCTACACCTTC
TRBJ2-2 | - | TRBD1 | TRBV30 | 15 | CAWSSGGGNTGELFF | TGTGCCTGGAGTTCAGGGGGCGGAAACACCGGGGAGCTGTTTTTT
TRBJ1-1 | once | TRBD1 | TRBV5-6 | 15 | CASSGPGTVNTEAFF | TGTGCCAGCAGCGGGCCCGGGACAGTGAACACTGAAGCTTTCTTT
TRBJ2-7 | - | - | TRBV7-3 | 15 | CASSETGLVGDEQYF | TGTGCCAGCAGCGAAACAGGGTTGGTAGGCGACGAGCAGTACTTC
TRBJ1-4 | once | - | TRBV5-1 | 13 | CASRRNDREKLFF | TGCGCCAGCAGACGAAACGACAGAGAAAAACTGTTTTTT
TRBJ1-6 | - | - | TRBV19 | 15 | CASSARDSYNSPLHF | TGTGCCAGTAGCGCGCGGGACTCCTATAATTCACCCCTCCACTTT
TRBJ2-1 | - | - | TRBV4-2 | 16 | CASSQASGSIYNEQFF | TGTGCCAGCAGCCAGGCGAGCGGGTCGATCTACAATGAGCAGTTCTTC
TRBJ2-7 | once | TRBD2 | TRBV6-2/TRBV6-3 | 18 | CASSPIPRTSGGVREQYF | TGTGCCAGCAGCCCCATTCCCCGGACTAGCGGGGGGGTCCGGGAGCAGTACTTC
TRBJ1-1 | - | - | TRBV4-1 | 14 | CASSQEGGFTEAFF | TGCGCCAGCAGCCAAGAGGGGGGGTTCACTGAAGCTTTCTTT
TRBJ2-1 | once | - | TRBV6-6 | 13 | CASSPGTYNEQFF | TGTGCCAGCAGCCCCGGGACCTACAATGAGCAGTTCTTC
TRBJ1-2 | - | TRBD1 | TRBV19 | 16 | CASSRDRGGNGYGYTF | TGTGCCAGTAGTCGGGACAGAGGGGGAAATGGCTATGGCTACACCTTC
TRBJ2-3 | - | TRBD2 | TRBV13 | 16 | CASSPTGLASQDTQYF | TGTGCCAGCAGCCCGACGGGACTAGCGTCCCAAGATACGCAGTATTTT
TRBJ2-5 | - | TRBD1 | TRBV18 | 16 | CASSPETGGGRETQYF | TGTGCCAGCTCACCCGAGACAGGGGGCGGAAGAGAGACCCAGTACTTC